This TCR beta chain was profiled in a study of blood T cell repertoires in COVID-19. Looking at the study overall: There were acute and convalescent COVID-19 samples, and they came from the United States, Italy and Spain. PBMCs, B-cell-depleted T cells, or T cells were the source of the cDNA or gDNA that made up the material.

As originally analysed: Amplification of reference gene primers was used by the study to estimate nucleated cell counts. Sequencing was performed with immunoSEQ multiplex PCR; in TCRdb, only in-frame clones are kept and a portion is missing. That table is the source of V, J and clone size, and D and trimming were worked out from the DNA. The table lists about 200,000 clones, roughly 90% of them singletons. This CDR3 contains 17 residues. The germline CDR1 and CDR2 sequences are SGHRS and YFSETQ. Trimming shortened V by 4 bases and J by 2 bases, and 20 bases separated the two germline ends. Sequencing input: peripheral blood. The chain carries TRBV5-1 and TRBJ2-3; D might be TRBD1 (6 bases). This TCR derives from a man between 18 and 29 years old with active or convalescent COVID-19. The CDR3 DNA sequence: TGCGCCAGCAGCATACGCGCCGGGACAACCACCACAGATACGCAGTATTTT. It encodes CASSIRAGTTTTDTQYF.